These 23 T cell receptor beta chains were sequenced from one sample in a study of blood T cell repertoires in COVID-19. Only in-frame clones appear in the TCRdb table, and some are missing; sequencing was by immunoSEQ multiplex PCR. Among approximately 140,000 clones listed, about 86% were seen once. Material for sequencing was PBMCs or T cells enriched from blood (not recorded which). Receptors originate from a man in his forties with acute COVID-19.

The chain links TRBV21-1 to TRBJ2-1; the D call TRBD2 from the table was never checked on the DNA. TRBV21-1 is a listed pseudogene. The CDR3 sequence is 14 residues long. CDR3 DNA: TGTGCCAGCAGATCTCGGGGGAGAGGGGAAGAGCAGTTCTTC. Its protein is CASRSRGRGEEQFF.

The rearrangement uses TRBV27 and TRBJ2-7; 7 bases match TRBD1. The V segment lost 7 bases and the J segment 5 bases; nucleotides outside the gene matches: 8. This CDR3 has 13 amino acids. CDR1 and CDR2 (germline): MNHEY, SMNVEV (reference sequence). The CDR3 loop reads CASTDRVGHEQYF. DNA for the CDR3: TGTGCCAGCACCGACAGGGTAGGCCACGAGCAGTACTTC.

This clone was picked up a small number of times. The chain links TRBV7-6 to TRBJ2-3; 9 positions agree with TRBD2. Germline V gives CDR1 SGHVS, CDR2 FNYEAQ. Trimming at V came to 5 bases and at J to 2 bases, leaving 5 bases not matched to a gene. This CDR3 spans 15 amino acids. The CDR3 is CASSQAGGFTDTQYF. The CDR3 region has the DNA TGTGCCAGCAGCCAGGCGGGGGGGTTCACAGATACGCAGTATTTT. Combining the CDR3 with reference TRBV7-6 and TRBJ2-3 gives the whole variable domain GAGVSQSPRYKVTKRGQDVALRCDPISGHVSLYWYRQALGQGPEFLTYFNYEAQQDKSGLPNDRFSAERPEGSISTLTIQRTEQRDSAMYRCASSQAGGFTDTQYFGPGTRLTVL.

The chain uses TRBV30 and TRBJ2-1; D perhaps matches TRBD2 (5 bases). V lost 1 base and J lost 13, with 11 bases in between. This CDR3 comprises 11 residues. Germline V gene lookup returns CDR1 GTSNPN and CDR2 SVGIG (reference sequence). CDR3 in DNA: TGTGCCTGGAGTGGGGGTCGGGAACAGTTCTTC. It is translated as CAWSGGREQFF.

The rearrangement links TRBV2 to TRBJ2-3, with 8 bases fitting TRBD2. This CDR3 is built from 14 residues. From germline, CDR1 is SNHLY and CDR2 FYNNEI. V lost 3 bases and J lost 4; bases outside the gene matches: 3. This CDR3 is CASSDGRAPDTQYF. In DNA form, the CDR3 reads TGTGCCAGCAGTGACGGGAGGGCCCCAGATACGCAGTATTTT. The entire variable domain, with the rest obtained from reference TRBV2 and TRBJ2-3, is as follows: EPEVTQTPSHQVTQMGQEVILRCVPISNHLYFYWYRQILGQKVEFLVSFYNNEISEKSEIFDDQFSVERPDGSNFTLKIRSTKLEDSAMYFCASSDGRAPDTQYFGPGTRLTVL.

The CDR3: CASSPYSYNSPLHF. CDR3 nucleotide sequence: TGTGCCAGCAGCCCGTACTCCTATAATTCACCCCTCCACTTT. The chain couples TRBV11-2 to TRBJ1-6, with no clear D. The V gene's germline CDR1 is SGHAT and CDR2 FQNNGV. Trimming pared 5 bases from V and 0 bases from J, leaving 5 bases between. CDR3 size: 14 residues.

The chain recombines TRBV7-3 with TRBJ2-1; D is uncertain. Trimming stripped 2 bases from V and 5 bases from J, with 13 bases between. CDR1 and CDR2 from the germline V gene are SGHTA and FQGTGA. The CDR3 has 15 residues. CDR3 nucleotide sequence: TGTGCCAGCAGCTTAGATCCTGCAGGAAACAATGAGCAGTTCTTC. Protein sequence: CASSLDPAGNNEQFF.

The chain couples TRBV12-3 or TRBV12-4 to TRBJ1-2, with no clear D. The CDR3 covers 11 residues. Trimming left V 4 bases short and J 4 bases short, with 4 bases between. CDR3 sequence reads: CASSSFYGYTF. The CDR3 DNA follows: TGTGCCAGCAGTTCATTCTATGGCTACACCTTC.

The rearrangement joins TRBV9 to TRBJ2-2; 7 positions agree with TRBD2. Trimming took 4 bases from V and 6 from J; bases not matched to a gene: 12. The germline V gene has CDR1 SGDLS and CDR2 YYNGEE. The CDR3 covers 16 residues. CDR3 in amino acids: CASSPPLWGGAGELFF. The CDR3 nucleotides read TGTGCCAGCAGCCCCCCCCTATGGGGAGGGGCCGGGGAGCTGTTTTTT. The entire variable domain, with the rest obtained from reference TRBV9 and TRBJ2-2, is as follows: DSGVTQTPKHLITATGQRVTLRCSPRSGDLSVYWYQQSLDQGLQFLIQYYNGEERAKGNILERFSAQQFPDLHSELNLSSLELGDSALYFCASSPPLWGGAGELFFGEGSRLTVL.

V usage is TRBV5-1 and J usage is TRBJ2-5; a weak D match, TRBD1 (5 bases). This CDR3 spans 15 amino acids. Deletions cut 0 bases from V and 5 bases from J, with 14 bases between. Germline V gene sequence: CDR1 SGHRS, CDR2 YFSETQ. The CDR3 coding sequence is TGCGCCAGCAGCTTGGTTCAGGGCGGATCGGAGACCCAGTACTTC. This encodes CASSLVQGGSETQYF.

The V gene is TRBV6-5, the J gene TRBJ2-3, with 8 bases that match TRBD1. In germline, CDR1 is MNHEY, CDR2 SVGAGI. The CDR3 extends over 16 amino acids. Trimming took 0 bases from V and 3 from J; bases not matched to a gene: 5. The CDR3 nucleotides are TGTGCCAGCAGTTACTCGTGGAGACAGGGGACAGATACGCAGTATTTT. The encoded protein is CASSYSWRQGTDTQYF.

This sequence joins TRBV19 and TRBJ2-5; D unclear. Germline values: CDR1 LNHDA, CDR2 SQIVND (reference sequence). The CDR3 has 16 residues. Trimming removed 4 bases from V and 3 bases from J, with 18 bases in between. Here the CDR3 reads CASSTGKMAGEETQYF. The DNA for the CDR3 is TGTGCCAGTAGTACTGGTAAAATGGCAGGTGAAGAGACCCAGTACTTC.

The chain combines TRBV5-1 with TRBJ1-1; no firm D call. The CDR3 covers 13 residues. Germline assignment: CDR1 SGHRS and CDR2 YFSETQ. V shed 5 bases and J shed 2 bases, with 10 bases lying between them. CDR3 sequence reads: CASSTTVNTEAFF. CDR3 nucleotides: TGCGCCAGCAGTACAACAGTAAACACTGAAGCTTTCTTT.

This clone was detected a few times. The chain recombines TRBV4-1 with TRBJ2-1; no definite D call. CDR1 is MGHRA and CDR2 is YSYEKL in the germline V gene. V was clipped by 0 bases and J by 0 bases, with 15 bases between them. CDR3 length: 18 residues. For the CDR3, the DNA is TGCGCCAGCAGCCAAGATACTCCCCGTGAAACCTCCTACAATGAGCAGTTCTTC. This encodes CASSQDTPRETSYNEQFF.

The V call is TRBV5-4, the J call TRBJ2-1, with no clear D. CDR3 size: 14 residues. Germline V lookup: CDR1 SGHNT, CDR2 YYREEE (reference sequence). Trimming cost V 1 base and J 5 bases, with 10 bases left between them. The CDR3 is CASSLSIVNNEQFF. The CDR3, as DNA: TGTGCCAGCAGCTTGTCTATCGTGAACAATGAGCAGTTCTTC.

V gene TRBV6-5 combines with J gene TRBJ1-1, with D unresolved. Germline V gene data show CDR1 as MNHEY and CDR2 as SVGAGI. There are 14 residues in the CDR3. The V end was cut by 10 bases, the J end by 4 bases, with 19 bases between. The CDR3: CATIRDGGSTEAFF. The DNA for the CDR3 is TGTGCCACTATTCGGGATGGCGGGAGCACTGAAGCTTTCTTT.

The gene calls are TRBV7-9 and TRBJ2-1, with D possibly matching TRBD2 (5 bases). This CDR3 comprises 14 residues. V was clipped by 1 base and J by 6 bases, with 10 bases between them. CDR1 is SEHNR, CDR2 FQNEAQ, per germline (reference sequence). The chain's CDR3 is CASSLGGGGNEQFF. The CDR3 coding sequence is TGTGCCAGCAGCTTAGGGGGTGGAGGCAATGAGCAGTTCTTC.

The chain joins TRBV2 to TRBJ1-2; D is perhaps TRBD1 (6 bases). This CDR3 is 16 amino acids long. Per germline, CDR1 SNHLY and CDR2 FYNNEI. V dropped 8 bases and J dropped 4 bases, with 23 bases sitting between them. The CDR3 protein is CASCPLGGAQSYGYTF. The CDR3 bases are TGTGCCAGCTGCCCGTTGGGGGGGGCCCAGAGCTATGGCTACACCTTC.

This clone was seen a few times. This sequence joins TRBV19 and TRBJ1-5; 10 bases match TRBD1. This CDR3 has 13 amino acids. Germline-derived CDR1 and CDR2 are LNHDA and SQIVND (reference sequence). Trimming removed 9 bases from V and 10 bases from J; junction bases left unmatched: 9. CDR3 amino acids: CASVDRGHLPQHF. The CDR3, as DNA: TGTGCCAGCGTAGACAGGGGGCATCTACCCCAGCATTTT.

The chain has TRBV25-1 and TRBJ2-2, with 7 nucleotides matching TRBD1. The germline V gene encodes CDR1 MGHDK and CDR2 SYGVNS. The CDR3 has 17 residues. V shed 3 bases and J 0 bases; nucleotides not matched to a gene: 7. The CDR3 DNA reads TGTGCCAGCAGTGAGCGACAGGGTTACGCGAACACCGGGGAGCTGTTTTTT. Its translation is CASSERQGYANTGELFF.

The chain uses TRBV14 and TRBJ1-2; tentatively, D is TRBD1 (6 bases). The CDR3 covers 17 residues. Trimming left V 0 bases short and J 5 bases short, with 19 bases between. Germline lookup yields CDR1 SGHDN and CDR2 FVKESK. The CDR3 nucleotides are TGTGCCAGCAGCCAAGACAAGCGGCAGGGGAGTTTGTATGGCTACACCTTC. The encoded protein is CASSQDKRQGSLYGYTF.

This clone has just a few counts. V and J are TRBV28 and TRBJ1-2; 8 positions agree with TRBD1. CDR1 is MDHEN and CDR2 is SYDVKM in the germline V gene. Germline trimming cut 5 bases from V and 6 bases from J; bases unmatched to any gene: 5. The CDR3 spans 13 residues. The CDR3 DNA reads TGTGCCAGCAGTCCACAGGGGGGGGATGGCTACACCTTC. Translating it yields CASSPQGGDGYTF.

The chain has TRBV5-1 and TRBJ2-3, with 7 bases that match TRBD2. V was clipped by 0 bases and J by 5 bases; unmatched bases: 6. Germline assignment: CDR1 SGHRS and CDR2 YFSETQ. This CDR3 comprises 15 residues. The CDR3: CASSLVGRAVDTQYF. The CDR3 bases are TGCGCCAGCAGCTTGGTAGGGAGGGCCGTAGATACGCAGTATTTT.